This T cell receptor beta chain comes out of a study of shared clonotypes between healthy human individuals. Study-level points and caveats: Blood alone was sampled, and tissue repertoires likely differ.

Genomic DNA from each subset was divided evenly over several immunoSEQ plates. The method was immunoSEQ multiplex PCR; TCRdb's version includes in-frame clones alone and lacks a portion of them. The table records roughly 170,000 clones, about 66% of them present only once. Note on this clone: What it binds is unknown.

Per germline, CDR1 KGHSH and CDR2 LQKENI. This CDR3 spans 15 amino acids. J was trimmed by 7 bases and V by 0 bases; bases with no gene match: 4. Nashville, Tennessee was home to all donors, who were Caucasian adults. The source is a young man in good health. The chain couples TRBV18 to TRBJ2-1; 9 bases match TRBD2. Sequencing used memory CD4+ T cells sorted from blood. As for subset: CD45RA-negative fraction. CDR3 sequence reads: CASSPPSGSKNEQFF. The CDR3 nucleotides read TGTGCCAGCTCACCACCTAGCGGGAGTAAGAATGAGCAGTTCTTC.